Reported below is one TCR beta chain. The antigen remains undetermined. The CDR3 contains 13 residues. V lost 0 bases to trimming and J lost 7 bases, with 10 bases between them. From germline, CDR1 is SGHKS and CDR2 YYEKEE (reference sequence). This record comes from a study of T cells after posttransplantation cyclophosphamide. Study-wide findings and caveats: Donor-recipient repertoire similarity was low at 1-2 months, rising over year one. After PTCy, TRB diversity resembled that of CNI/methotrexate controls.

This table comes from immunoSEQ multiplex PCR, and its TCRdb copy is limited to in-frame clones, with some not included. The table shows some 5,400 clones, with around 92% occurring only once. The receptor's source is a woman aged 60-75 years in good health, CMV-negative, and a related stem cell transplant donor. The chain combines TRBV5-5 with TRBJ1-1; D is unresolved. Sequenced: CD4+ T cells sorted from bone marrow. The CDR3 loop reads CASSLGRGGEAFF. The CDR3 bases are TGTGCCAGCAGCTTGGGGCGAGGAGGTGAAGCTTTCTTT.